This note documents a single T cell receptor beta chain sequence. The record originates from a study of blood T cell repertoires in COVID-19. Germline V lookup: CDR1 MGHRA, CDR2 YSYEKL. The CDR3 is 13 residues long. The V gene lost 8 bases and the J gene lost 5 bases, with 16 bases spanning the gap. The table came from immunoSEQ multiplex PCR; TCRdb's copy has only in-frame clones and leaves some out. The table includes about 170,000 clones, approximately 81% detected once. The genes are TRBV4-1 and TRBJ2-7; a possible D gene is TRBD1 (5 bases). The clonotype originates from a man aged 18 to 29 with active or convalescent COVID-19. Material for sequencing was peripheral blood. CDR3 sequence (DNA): TGCGCCAGCGGGTGGGGCCGTACGGACGAGCAGTACTTC. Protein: CASGWGRTDEQYF.